The rows below give T cell receptor beta chains drawn from one sample of a study of T-cell reconstitution after alpha-beta-depleted transplantation in children. TCRdb fed the PCR reads into MiXCR, producing one record per CDR3 protein. This table holds about 580,000 distinct CDR3 sequences, under 30% found once. Source: PBMCs, mostly from graft donor cells, taken 360 days after TCRalphabeta/CD19-depleted stem cell transplant. These receptors came from a boy younger than two who had a stem cell transplant for acute myeloid leukemia, so the T cells may come from the graft donor. CDR3s include the opening cysteine and the closing phenylalanine or tryptophan. The order of the fields is D gene, V gene, clone size, J gene, CDR3 DNA, CDR3 protein. The D gene is left open where the match is weak. Clone size is not always given. Where it is, it says once, few, many or a class for expanded clones.

d_call: TRBD1
v_call: TRBV29-1
clone_size: NA
j_call: TRBJ1-2
cdr3_nt: TGCAGCGTACAACAGGGGGTCTATGGCTACACCTTC
cdr3_aa: CSVQQGVYGYTF

d_call: NA
v_call: TRBV7-3
clone_size: many
j_call: TRBJ2-1
cdr3_nt: TGTGCCAGCAGCCCGGCACAGGGACCTACGGAGCAGTTCTTC
cdr3_aa: CASSPAQGPTEQFF

d_call: NA
v_call: TRBV15
clone_size: few
j_call: TRBJ2-5
cdr3_nt: TGTGCCACCAGCAACCCCAGGGGGGCCTCGGTTCAAGAGACCCAGTACTTC
cdr3_aa: CATSNPRGASVQETQYF

d_call: TRBD2
v_call: TRBV29-1
clone_size: few
j_call: TRBJ2-3
cdr3_nt: TGCAGCGTTTTTCCCCGGACTAGCGGGGTTATCACAGATACGCAGTATTTT
cdr3_aa: CSVFPRTSGVITDTQYF

d_call: NA
v_call: TRBV20-1
clone_size: NA
j_call: TRBJ2-5
cdr3_nt: TGCAGTGCTAGGCGGACTGACCAAGAGACCCAGTACTTC
cdr3_aa: CSARRTDQETQYF

d_call: NA
v_call: TRBV7-2
clone_size: NA
j_call: TRBJ2-5
cdr3_nt: TGTGCCAGCAGCTTTCAACACCTTCCACAAGAGACCCAGTACTTC
cdr3_aa: CASSFQHLPQETQYF

d_call: NA
v_call: TRBV6-5
clone_size: many
j_call: TRBJ1-1
cdr3_nt: TGTGCCAGCAGTCCAACCGGGATTCAAGCTTTCTTT
cdr3_aa: CASSPTGIQAFF

d_call: NA
v_call: TRBV7-2
clone_size: NA
j_call: TRBJ2-5
cdr3_nt: TGTGCCAGCAGCTTAAACCCAGGGGAGGAGACCCAGTACTTC
cdr3_aa: CASSLNPGEETQYF

d_call: TRBD2
v_call: TRBV4-3
clone_size: many
j_call: TRBJ2-7
cdr3_nt: TGCGCCAGCAGCCAAGGACCCGGGACAGCGGGACTAGCGGGGCTCTACGAGCAGTACTTC
cdr3_aa: CASSQGPGTAGLAGLYEQYF

d_call: NA
v_call: TRBV4-1
clone_size: many
j_call: TRBJ2-2
cdr3_nt: TGCGCCAGCAGCCCTATCGCAGTCACCGGGGAGCTGTTTTTT
cdr3_aa: CASSPIAVTGELFF

d_call: TRBD2
v_call: TRBV9
clone_size: few
j_call: TRBJ2-1
cdr3_nt: TGTGCCAGCAGCCCGGGGGGGGGATCCTACAATGAGCAGTTCTTC
cdr3_aa: CASSPGGGSYNEQFF

d_call: TRBD2
v_call: TRBV7-2
clone_size: NA
j_call: TRBJ2-5
cdr3_nt: TGTGCCAGCAGCTTAGATAGGCGGGGGGGGACCCAGTACTTC
cdr3_aa: CASSLDRRGGTQYF

d_call: TRBD1
v_call: TRBV12-3/TRBV12-4
clone_size: NA
j_call: TRBJ2-2
cdr3_nt: TGTGCCAGCAGTCCCCGGGACAGCTACACCGGGGAGCTGTTTTTT
cdr3_aa: CASSPRDSYTGELFF

d_call: NA
v_call: TRBV7-2
clone_size: NA
j_call: TRBJ2-1
cdr3_nt: TGTGCCAGCAGCTTTGGCCAGGGGGGGAATGAGCAGTTCTTC
cdr3_aa: CASSFGQGGNEQFF

d_call: TRBD1
v_call: TRBV15
clone_size: NA
j_call: TRBJ2-7
cdr3_nt: TGTGCCACCAGCAGAGATCTAAGGGGGCAGAGCTACTACGAGCAGTACTTC
cdr3_aa: CATSRDLRGQSYYEQYF

d_call: NA
v_call: TRBV15
clone_size: NA
j_call: TRBJ2-4
cdr3_nt: TGTGCCACCAGCAGAGATCTCACGGAACACAGGGACTTC
cdr3_aa: CATSRDLTEHRDF

d_call: NA
v_call: TRBV20-1
clone_size: many
j_call: TRBJ2-3
cdr3_nt: TGCAGTGCTAGTATGTGGAGGGCAGATACGCAGTATTTT
cdr3_aa: CSASMWRADTQYF

d_call: NA
v_call: TRBV7-2
clone_size: NA
j_call: TRBJ2-3
cdr3_nt: TGTGCCAGCAGCTTTAGCCTCGTGGATACGCAGTATTTT
cdr3_aa: CASSFSLVDTQYF

d_call: NA
v_call: TRBV29-1
clone_size: many
j_call: TRBJ1-2
cdr3_nt: TGCAGCGTTGAAAACCTGAACTATGGCTACACCTTC
cdr3_aa: CSVENLNYGYTF

d_call: NA
v_call: TRBV6-5
clone_size: few
j_call: TRBJ1-1
cdr3_nt: TGTGCCAGCAGTCCTAGCAGGGCTGAAGCTTTCTTT
cdr3_aa: CASSPSRAEAFF

d_call: NA
v_call: TRBV7-9
clone_size: NA
j_call: TRBJ2-7
cdr3_nt: TGTGCCAGCAGCTCCCTCGGCCAGGGCGAGCAGTACTTC
cdr3_aa: CASSSLGQGEQYF

d_call: NA
v_call: TRBV5-5
clone_size: many
j_call: TRBJ2-1
cdr3_nt: TGTGCCAGCGGGAACAATGAGCAGTTCTTC
cdr3_aa: CASGNNEQFF

d_call: NA
v_call: TRBV7-9
clone_size: many
j_call: TRBJ2-7
cdr3_nt: TGTGCCAGCAGCTGGGACGGAGACTCCTACGAGCAGTACTTC
cdr3_aa: CASSWDGDSYEQYF

d_call: NA
v_call: TRBV5-5
clone_size: many
j_call: TRBJ2-5
cdr3_nt: TGTGCCAGCAGCCCTTCAGCACCACAAGAGACCCAGTACTTC
cdr3_aa: CASSPSAPQETQYF

d_call: TRBD1
v_call: TRBV12-3/TRBV12-4
clone_size: few
j_call: TRBJ1-6
cdr3_nt: TGTGCCAGCAGTACTGGCGGACAGGGAAATTCACCCCTCCACTTT
cdr3_aa: CASSTGGQGNSPLHF

d_call: NA
v_call: TRBV20-1
clone_size: NA
j_call: TRBJ2-1
cdr3_nt: TGCAGTGTCAGGAGGCTGGGGGCGGATGAGCAGTTCTTC
cdr3_aa: CSVRRLGADEQFF

d_call: NA
v_call: TRBV29-1
clone_size: many
j_call: TRBJ1-1
cdr3_nt: TGCAGCGTTTTTCTAAACAGTGAGTGGCGGACTGAAGCTTTCTTT
cdr3_aa: CSVFLNSEWRTEAFF